These 21 T cell receptor beta chains were all obtained from the same sample, sequenced in a study of shared clonotypes between healthy human individuals (dated by TCRdb to about 2020). The library was built by means of the immunoSEQ multiplex PCR assay. TCRdb carries this immuneACCESS record with in-frame sequences only. Its versions omit some clonotypes, under half of them owing to an unresolved V gene in the studies checked, with the rest unexplained. A total of 560,000 or so clones appear in this sample, roughly 95% of them only once. Less than 0.13% of the sample belongs to the ten largest clones. CD8 naive samples were CD45RO-negative cells positively selected for CCR7, giving a CD45RA+CCR7+ population that excluded TemRA cells. Input material: naive CD8+ T cells sorted from blood. What this sample's cell subset or site label stands for: CD45RA+CCR7+. Source of these receptors: a woman aged 30 to 39 in good health.

This chain connects TRBV28 to TRBJ2-3; TRBD2 aligns across 10 bases. This CDR3 is built from 19 residues. The J segment lost 0 bases and the V segment lost 2 bases, leaving 11 bases of the junction unmatched. CDR1 and CDR2 from the germline V gene are MDHEN and SYDVKM. The CDR3 region is CASSLTLAGEGLSTDTQYF. The CDR3 DNA reads TGTGCCAGCAGTTTAACTCTAGCGGGAGAGGGTTTGAGCACAGATACGCAGTATTTT.

The V and J genes are TRBV6-1 and TRBJ1-3; no reliable D call. V was shortened by 3 bases and J by 0 bases, with 15 bases between the two germline ends. Germline-derived CDR1 and CDR2 are MNHNS and SASEGT. The CDR3 has 17 amino acids. The CDR3 DNA sequence: TGTGCCAGCAGTGACCCAGGCCGCGGACTCTCTGGAAACACCATATATTTT. It translates to CASSDPGRGLSGNTIYF.

J is TRBJ1-1 and V is TRBV13; D might be TRBD1 (5 bases). Trimming cost V 5 bases and J 0 bases, with 7 bases left between them. Looked up from germline, CDR1 is PRHDT and CDR2 is FYEKMQ (reference sequence). The CDR3 has 13 residues. CDR3 amino acids: CASSGAVNTEAFF. The DNA for the CDR3 is TGTGCCAGCAGCGGGGCCGTGAACACTGAAGCTTTCTTT.

This sequence joins TRBV6-6 and TRBJ1-1; 9 nucleotides align to TRBD1. From germline, CDR1 is MNHNY and CDR2 SVGAGI (reference sequence). There are 13 residues in the CDR3. Unmatched junction bases numbered 4, after V lost 6 bases and J lost 5 bases. DNA of the CDR3: TGTGCCAGCAGCGTACAGGGGGCGACTGAAGCTTTCTTT. Translating gives CASSVQGATEAFF.

This clone has only one observation. The chain recombines TRBV12-5 with TRBJ2-5; perhaps TRBD1 as D (5 bases). The CDR3 runs to 14 residues. The germline V gene encodes CDR1 LGHNT and CDR2 FRNRAP. V was cut by 1 base and J by 1 base, with 7 bases left in between. DNA for the CDR3: TGTGCTAGTGGTTTGGAACAGGTCCAAGAGACCCAGTACTTC. It translates to CASGLEQVQETQYF.

This sequence joins TRBV7-2 and TRBJ2-7, with 8 bases matching TRBD2. CDR3 length equals 16 residues. V shed 1 base and J 6 bases; nucleotides not matched to a gene: 11. CDR1 is SGHTA and CDR2 is FQGNSA in the germline V gene. CDR3 DNA: TGTGCCAGCAGCTTAGGGAAAGGGCGGGAGGACCTCGAGCAGTACTTC. It encodes CASSLGKGREDLEQYF.

This clone was seen a single time. This chain links TRBV11-2 with TRBJ2-5, with 7 bases fitting TRBD1. This CDR3 has 14 amino acids. Germline V gene sequence: CDR1 SGHAT, CDR2 FQNNGV. V lost 10 bases to trimming and J lost 5 bases; unmatched junction nucleotides: 13. The CDR3 spells CATSDFPDRETQYF. DNA for the CDR3: TGTGCCACCTCAGATTTCCCGGACAGGGAGACCCAGTACTTC.

The rearrangement links TRBV27 to TRBJ2-1; TRBD2 matches 11 bases. This CDR3 is built from 14 residues. The junction had 7 bases not matched to a gene; V was cut back by 6 bases and J by 9 bases. In germline, CDR1 is MNHEY, CDR2 SMNVEV (reference sequence). The CDR3 region is CASRLDTSGSEQFF. The CDR3 DNA sequence: TGTGCCAGCAGGCTAGATACTAGCGGGAGTGAGCAGTTCTTC.

To note about this clone: This same CDR3 is encoded by further DNA sequences in the sample. CDR3 residues: CASSSNTDTQYF. The CDR3 DNA follows: TGTGCCAGCAGTAGTAACACAGATACGCAGTATTTT. This chain connects TRBV28 to TRBJ2-3, with D unresolved. The V end lost 5 bases, the J end lost 2 bases, and 5 bases lay between the germline ends. This CDR3 comprises 12 residues. Looked up from germline, CDR1 is MDHEN and CDR2 is SYDVKM.

This chain connects TRBV4-1 to TRBJ2-7; D is perhaps TRBD1 (5 bases). Trimming left V 0 bases short and J 0 bases short, with 15 bases between. Germline V gene lookup returns CDR1 MGHRA and CDR2 YSYEKL. CDR3 length equals 17 residues. The CDR3 here is CASSQEQFGAFSYEQYF. Here the CDR3 DNA reads TGCGCCAGCAGCCAAGAGCAGTTTGGGGCCTTCTCCTACGAGCAGTACTTC.

The rearrangement joins TRBV19 to TRBJ2-1; D is unresolved. CDR1 and CDR2 from the germline V gene are LNHDA and SQIVND (reference sequence). The CDR3 loop spans 16 amino acids. Trimming removed 5 bases from V and 0 bases from J, with 14 bases in between. This CDR3 reads CASSPQPLPSYNEQFF. The CDR3 DNA is TGTGCCAGTAGTCCTCAGCCGTTGCCCTCCTACAATGAGCAGTTCTTC.

This clone was seen only once. The chain joins TRBV4-1 to TRBJ2-3; a possible D gene is TRBD2 (6 bases). This CDR3 has 16 amino acids. Trimming removed 3 bases at V and 6 bases at J, with 19 bases between. The germline CDR1 and CDR2 sequences are MGHRA and YSYEKL. CDR3 amino acids: CASSQAGLNIKDTQYF. DNA for the CDR3: TGCGCCAGCAGCCAGGCGGGACTGAACATTAAGGATACGCAGTATTTT.

The chain recombines TRBV27 with TRBJ1-5, with a weak D call TRBD1 (6 bases). V was shortened by 2 bases and J by 6 bases, with 8 bases between the two germline ends. The CDR3 contains 13 residues. Germline loops: CDR1 MNHEY, CDR2 SMNVEV (reference sequence). This CDR3 reads CASSLGRGQPQHF. The CDR3 DNA sequence: TGTGCCAGCAGTTTAGGCAGGGGTCAGCCCCAGCATTTT.

Concerning this clone: Other DNA variants within this sample encode the same CDR3. The gene calls are TRBV9 and TRBJ1-1; no clear D gene. This CDR3 comprises 14 residues. Germline loops: CDR1 SGDLS, CDR2 YYNGEE. V was pared by 0 bases and J by 5 bases, with 11 bases between. The CDR3 bases are TGTGCCAGCAGCGTAGGGGGTGGAGGTACTGAAGCTTTCTTT. The encoded protein is CASSVGGGGTEAFF.

The chain couples TRBV14 to TRBJ2-5, with TRBD2 matching over 7 bases. This CDR3 region has 15 residues. V gave up 4 bases and J gave up 4 bases; unmatched junction bases: 9. CDR1 and CDR2 (germline): SGHDN, FVKESK. The CDR3 sequence: CASSLKGGRGETQYF. The CDR3 DNA sequence: TGTGCCAGCAGCCTCAAAGGCGGGAGAGGAGAGACCCAGTACTTC. Supplemented by reference TRBV14 and TRBJ2-5, the full variable domain reads EAGVTQFPSHSVIEKGQTVTLRCDPISGHDNLYWYRRVMGKEIKFLLHFVKESKQDESGMPNNRFLAERTGGTYSTLKVQPAELEDSGVYFCASSLKGGRGETQYFGPGTRLLVL.

The genes are TRBV6-1 and TRBJ1-5, with D unclear. Germline V CDR1 and CDR2: MNHNS, SASEGT. Trimming pared 0 bases from V and 0 bases from J, leaving 18 bases between. The length of the CDR3 is 19 residues. The CDR3 sequence is CASSEARYRTLDSNQPQHF. CDR3 DNA sequence: TGTGCCAGCAGTGAAGCGCGGTATAGGACGCTTGATAGCAATCAGCCCCAGCATTTT.

J is TRBJ2-6 and V is TRBV7-9; D possibly matches TRBD1 or TRBD2 (5 bases each). The CDR3 has 17 residues. The V end was cut by 6 bases, the J end by 2 bases, with 17 bases between. The V gene's germline CDR1 is SEHNR and CDR2 FQNEAQ (reference sequence). The DNA for the CDR3 is TGTGCCAGCAGTCTCCCCCCCGGGGCCCCTGGGGCCAACGTCCTGACTTTC. Its protein product is CASSLPPGAPGANVLTF.

In its sample, this clone was seen once. The sample has other DNA sequences that encode this CDR3 too. V gene TRBV5-6 combines with J gene TRBJ2-7; a weak D match, TRBD2 (5 bases). This CDR3 has 14 residues. Germline V CDR1 and CDR2: SGHDT, YYEEEE. V was shortened by 0 bases and J by 0 bases, with 7 bases between the two germline ends. The CDR3 loop is CASSLGGSSYEQYF. Here the CDR3 DNA reads TGTGCCAGCAGCTTGGGTGGGAGCTCCTACGAGCAGTACTTC.

The chain joins TRBV29-1 to TRBJ1-2, with 7 bases that match TRBD1. V lost 2 bases, J lost 6 bases, and 15 bases stayed unmatched. The germline V gene encodes CDR1 SQVTM and CDR2 ANQGSEA. This CDR3 spans 16 amino acids. The CDR3 region has the DNA TGCAGCGTTGAACCCATCTTAGGACAGGCGGGAGATGGCTACACCTTC. This sequence encodes CSVEPILGQAGDGYTF. The variable domain in full, with the rest retrieved from reference TRBV29-1 and TRBJ1-2, is SAVISQKPSRDICQRGTSLTIQCQVDSQVTMMFWYRQQPGQSLTLIATANQGSEATYESGFVIDKFPISRPNLTFSTLTVSNMSPEDSSIYLCSVEPILGQAGDGYTFGSGTRLTVV.

The chain recombines TRBV5-4 with TRBJ2-7; perhaps TRBD1 as D (6 bases). V gave up 4 bases and J gave up 4 bases, with 18 bases separating them. CDR1 is SGHNT and CDR2 is YYREEE in the germline V gene (reference sequence). This CDR3 is 15 amino acids long. CDR3 sequence (DNA): TGTGCCAGCAGCCCGAAGACAGGAGACAGTTACGAGCAGTACTTC. Protein product: CASSPKTGDSYEQYF.

This clone was seen once. The rearrangement links TRBV5-8 to TRBJ1-2; perhaps TRBD1 as D (5 bases). The V and J ends lost 2 bases and 4 bases respectively, with 15 bases between them. The CDR3 is 15 residues long. The V gene's germline CDR1 is SGHTS and CDR2 YDEGEE. In DNA form, the CDR3 reads TGTGCCAGCAGCTTCCCCGGGACGGAGGTCTATGGCTACACCTTC. The encoded protein is CASSFPGTEVYGYTF.